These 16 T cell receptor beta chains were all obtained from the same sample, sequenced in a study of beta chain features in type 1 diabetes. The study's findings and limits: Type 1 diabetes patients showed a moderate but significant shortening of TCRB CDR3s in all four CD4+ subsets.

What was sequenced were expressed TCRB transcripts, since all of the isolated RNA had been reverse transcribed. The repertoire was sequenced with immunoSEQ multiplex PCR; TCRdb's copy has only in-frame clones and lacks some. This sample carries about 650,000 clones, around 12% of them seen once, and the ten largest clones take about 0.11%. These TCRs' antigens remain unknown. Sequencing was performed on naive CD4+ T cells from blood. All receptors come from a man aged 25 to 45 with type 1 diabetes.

For the CDR3, the DNA is TGCGCCAGCAGTAGAGGACTAGCCGAGGCCTACAATGAGCAGTTCTTC. As protein: CASSRGLAEAYNEQFF. The chain is built from TRBV10-1 and TRBJ2-1; 8 nucleotides agree with TRBD2. J was trimmed by 2 bases and V by 5 bases; bases with no gene match: 8. From germline, CDR1 is WNHNN and CDR2 SYGVQD (reference sequence). This CDR3 spans 16 amino acids.

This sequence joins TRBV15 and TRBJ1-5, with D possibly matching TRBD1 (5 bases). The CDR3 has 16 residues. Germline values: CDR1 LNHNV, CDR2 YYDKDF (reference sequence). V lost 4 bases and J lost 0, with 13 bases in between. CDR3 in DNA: TGTGCCACCAGCACGAAGACAGCATATAGCAATCAGCCCCAGCATTTT. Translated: CATSTKTAYSNQPQHF.

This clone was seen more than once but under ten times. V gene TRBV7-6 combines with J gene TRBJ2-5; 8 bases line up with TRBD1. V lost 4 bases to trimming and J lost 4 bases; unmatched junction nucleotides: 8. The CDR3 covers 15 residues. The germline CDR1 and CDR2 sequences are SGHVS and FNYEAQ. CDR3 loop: CASSSRTGSSETQYF. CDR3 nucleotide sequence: TGTGCCAGCAGCTCCCGGACAGGGTCATCAGAGACCCAGTACTTC.

The CDR3 loop is CASSLAWDQPQHF. The DNA for the CDR3 is TGCGCCAGCAGCTTGGCCTGGGATCAGCCCCAGCATTTT. This sequence joins TRBV5-1 and TRBJ1-5, with D uncertain. The CDR3 spans 13 residues. Looked up from germline, CDR1 is SGHRS and CDR2 is YFSETQ. V lost 0 bases and J lost 5, with 6 bases in between.

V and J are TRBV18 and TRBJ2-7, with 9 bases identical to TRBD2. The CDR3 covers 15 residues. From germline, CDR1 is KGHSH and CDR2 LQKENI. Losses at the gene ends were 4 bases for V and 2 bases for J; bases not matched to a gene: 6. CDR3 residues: CASSLASGAAYEQYF. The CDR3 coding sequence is TGTGCCAGCTCACTCGCTAGCGGGGCGGCCTACGAGCAGTACTTC.

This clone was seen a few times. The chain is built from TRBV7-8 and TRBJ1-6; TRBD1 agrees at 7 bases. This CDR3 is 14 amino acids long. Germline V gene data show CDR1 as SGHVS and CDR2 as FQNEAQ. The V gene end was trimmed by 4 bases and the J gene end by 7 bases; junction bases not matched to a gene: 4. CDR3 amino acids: CASSWGQPNSPLHF. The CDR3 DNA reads TGTGCCAGCAGCTGGGGACAGCCAAATTCACCCCTCCACTTT.

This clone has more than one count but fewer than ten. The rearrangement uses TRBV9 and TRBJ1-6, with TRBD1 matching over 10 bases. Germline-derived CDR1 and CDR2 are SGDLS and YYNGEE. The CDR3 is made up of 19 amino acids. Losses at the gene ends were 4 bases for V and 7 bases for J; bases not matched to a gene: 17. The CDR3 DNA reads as TGTGCCAGCAGCCCCTTGGGGACAGGGGTCGGTTTGGGGAATTCACCCCTCCACTTT. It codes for CASSPLGTGVGLGNSPLHF. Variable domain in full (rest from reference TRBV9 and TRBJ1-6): DSGVTQTPKHLITATGQRVTLRCSPRSGDLSVYWYQQSLDQGLQFLIQYYNGEERAKGNILERFSAQQFPDLHSELNLSSLELGDSALYFCASSPLGTGVGLGNSPLHFGNGTRLTVT.

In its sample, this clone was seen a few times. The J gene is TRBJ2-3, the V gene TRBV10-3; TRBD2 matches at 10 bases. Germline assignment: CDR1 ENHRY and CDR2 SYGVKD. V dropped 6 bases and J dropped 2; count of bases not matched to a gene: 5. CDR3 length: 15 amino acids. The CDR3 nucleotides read TGTGCCATCAGGAATAGCGGGGGGCCCACAGATACGCAGTATTTT. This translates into CAIRNSGGPTDTQYF.

The CDR3 region has the DNA TGTGCCAGCAGTGTAGGACGGGACAATCAGCCCCAGCATTTT. Translating gives CASSVGRDNQPQHF. The gene calls are TRBV2 and TRBJ1-5, with no clear D. V dropped 4 bases and J dropped 3 bases, with 10 bases sitting between them. Germline CDR1 SNHLY, CDR2 FYNNEI. The CDR3 contains 14 residues.

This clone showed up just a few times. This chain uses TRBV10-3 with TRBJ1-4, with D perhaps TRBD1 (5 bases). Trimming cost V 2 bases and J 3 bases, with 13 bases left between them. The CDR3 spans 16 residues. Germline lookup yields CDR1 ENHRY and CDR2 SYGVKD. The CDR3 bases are TGTGCCATCAGTGAGGGGGAACGGGGACCTAATGAAAAACTGTTTTTT. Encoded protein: CAISEGERGPNEKLFF.

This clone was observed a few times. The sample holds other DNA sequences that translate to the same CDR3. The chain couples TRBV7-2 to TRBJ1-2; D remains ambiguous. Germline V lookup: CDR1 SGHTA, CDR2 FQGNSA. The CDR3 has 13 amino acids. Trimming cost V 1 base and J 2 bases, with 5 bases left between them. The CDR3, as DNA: TGTGCCAGCAGCTTAGGGAACAACTATGGCTACACCTTC. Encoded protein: CASSLGNNYGYTF.

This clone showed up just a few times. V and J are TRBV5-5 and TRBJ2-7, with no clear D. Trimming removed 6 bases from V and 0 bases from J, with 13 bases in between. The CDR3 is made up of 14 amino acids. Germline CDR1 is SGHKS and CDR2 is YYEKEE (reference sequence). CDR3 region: CASKPDIHSYEQYF. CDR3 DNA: TGTGCCAGCAAGCCAGACATTCACTCCTACGAGCAGTACTTC.

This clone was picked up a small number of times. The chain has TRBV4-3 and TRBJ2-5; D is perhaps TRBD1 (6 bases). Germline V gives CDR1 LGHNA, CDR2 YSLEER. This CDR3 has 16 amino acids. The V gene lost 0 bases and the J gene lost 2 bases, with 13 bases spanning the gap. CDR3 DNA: TGCGCCAGCAGCCAAGATCCCCCACAGGGTCAAGAGACCCAGTACTTC. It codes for CASSQDPPQGQETQYF.

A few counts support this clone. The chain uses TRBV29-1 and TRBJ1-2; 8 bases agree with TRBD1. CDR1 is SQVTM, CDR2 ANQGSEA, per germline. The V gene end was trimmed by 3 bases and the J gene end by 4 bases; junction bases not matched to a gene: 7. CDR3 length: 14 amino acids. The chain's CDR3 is CSVETGAWSYGYTF. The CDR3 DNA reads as TGCAGCGTTGAGACAGGGGCTTGGAGCTATGGCTACACCTTC.

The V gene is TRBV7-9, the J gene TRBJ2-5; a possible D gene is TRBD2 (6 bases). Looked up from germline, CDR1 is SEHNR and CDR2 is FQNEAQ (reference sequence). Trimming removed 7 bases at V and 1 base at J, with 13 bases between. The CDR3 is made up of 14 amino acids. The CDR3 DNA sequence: TGTGCCAGCAACTTCGGGACTTCCCAAGAGACCCAGTACTTC. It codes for CASNFGTSQETQYF.

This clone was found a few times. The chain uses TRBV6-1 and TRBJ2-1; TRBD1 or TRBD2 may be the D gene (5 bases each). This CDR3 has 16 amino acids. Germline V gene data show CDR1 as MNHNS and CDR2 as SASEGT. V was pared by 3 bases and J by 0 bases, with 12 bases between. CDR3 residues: CASSESGRSSYNEQFF. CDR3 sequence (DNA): TGTGCCAGCAGTGAGTCGGGACGGAGCTCCTACAATGAGCAGTTCTTC.